This TCR beta chain was captured by sequencing in a study of early T cells in non-severe SARS-CoV-2 infection. In the study overall: Sequencing input comprised bulk RNA from unsorted whole blood; chain pairing was not available.

Individual cDNA molecules each received unique molecular identifiers attached to them. TCRdb processed the 5' RACE reads anew with MiXCR; each CDR3 protein has one entry. The sample has 25,000 to 30,000 distinct CDR3 sequences; around 4.5% are singletons. The CDR3 loop spans 14 amino acids. Germline V gives CDR1 SGHRS, CDR2 YFSETQ. V lost 0 bases and J lost 10; bases outside the gene matches: 9. At least ten counts were recorded for this clonotype. Sequences were obtained from whole blood. The receptor's source is an adult who was a healthcare worker with PCR-confirmed SARS-CoV-2 infection or an uninfected control (not recorded which). The rearrangement uses TRBV5-1 and TRBJ2-5; 7 nucleotides align to TRBD2. CDR3 in amino acids: CASSLASRGRDQYF. The CDR3 DNA sequence: TGCGCCAGCAGCTTGGCCTCCCGGGGGAGGGACCAGTACTTC.